Sequencing of this T cell receptor beta chain was carried out in a study of tumor-infiltrating lymphocytes in primary liver carcinoma. Making TCR beta cDNA involved around 500 ng total RNA and a constant-region primer. Three nested multiplex PCR rounds, a slightly modified ARM-PCR method, built the TCR beta libraries. A C-beta reverse primer and TRBV1-TRBV30 forward primers served in each of the first two PCR rounds, at 10 cycles apiece. TCRdb re-called the multiplex PCR reads through MiXCR, storing one row per CDR3 protein. The repertoire holds 310,000 or so distinct CDR3 sequences, with nearly 60% as singletons. This clonotype appeared a few times. The antigen remains undetermined. Study-level points and caveats: It was tumor-adjacent and tumor-blood pairs that overlapped less than tumor region pairs did.

Unsorted whole blood yielded blood RNA, and germline DNA was extracted as well. This CDR3 has 12 residues. V lost 6 bases, J lost 11 bases, and 8 bases stayed unmatched. Germline CDR1 is MNHEY and CDR2 is SVGAGI. The sample was peripheral blood. This sequence was found in a woman aged 30 to 39 with primary liver carcinoma and hepatitis B virus infection. The V call is TRBV6-5, the J call TRBJ2-7; TRBD2 aligns across 9 bases. DNA of the CDR3: TGTGCCAGCAGGGCCCCGATAGCGGGAGAGTACTTC. Amino acid sequence: CASRAPIAGEYF.